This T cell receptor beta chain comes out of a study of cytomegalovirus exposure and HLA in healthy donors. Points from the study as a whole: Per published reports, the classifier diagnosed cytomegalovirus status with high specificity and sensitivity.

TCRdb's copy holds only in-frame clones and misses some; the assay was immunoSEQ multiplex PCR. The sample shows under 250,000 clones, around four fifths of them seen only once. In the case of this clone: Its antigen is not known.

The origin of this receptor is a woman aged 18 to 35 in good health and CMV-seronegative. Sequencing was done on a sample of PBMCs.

The chain's CDR3 is CASSPRHITNSYEQYF. The CDR3 DNA reads TGTGCCAGCAGCCCCAGACACATAACAAACTCCTACGAGCAGTACTTC. The rearrangement joins TRBV11-2 to TRBJ2-7; D is uncertain. This CDR3 has 16 residues. Trimming took 5 bases from V and 0 from J, leaving 17 bases between them. From germline, CDR1 is SGHAT and CDR2 FQNNGV.